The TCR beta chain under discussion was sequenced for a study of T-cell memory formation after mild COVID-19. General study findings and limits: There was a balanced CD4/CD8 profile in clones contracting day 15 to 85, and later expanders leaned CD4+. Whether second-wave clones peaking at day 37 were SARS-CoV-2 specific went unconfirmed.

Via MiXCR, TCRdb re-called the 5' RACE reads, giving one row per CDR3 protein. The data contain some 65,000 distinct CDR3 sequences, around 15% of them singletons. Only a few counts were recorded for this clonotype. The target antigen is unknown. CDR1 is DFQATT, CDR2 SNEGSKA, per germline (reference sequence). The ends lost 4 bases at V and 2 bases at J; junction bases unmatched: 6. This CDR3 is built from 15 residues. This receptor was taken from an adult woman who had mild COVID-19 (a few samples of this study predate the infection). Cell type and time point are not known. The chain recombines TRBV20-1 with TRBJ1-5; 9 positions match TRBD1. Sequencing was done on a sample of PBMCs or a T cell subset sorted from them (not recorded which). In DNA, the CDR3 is TGCAGTGCTACCGCAACAGGGGGCGGCAATCAGCCCCAGCATTTT. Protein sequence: CSATATGGGNQPQHF.